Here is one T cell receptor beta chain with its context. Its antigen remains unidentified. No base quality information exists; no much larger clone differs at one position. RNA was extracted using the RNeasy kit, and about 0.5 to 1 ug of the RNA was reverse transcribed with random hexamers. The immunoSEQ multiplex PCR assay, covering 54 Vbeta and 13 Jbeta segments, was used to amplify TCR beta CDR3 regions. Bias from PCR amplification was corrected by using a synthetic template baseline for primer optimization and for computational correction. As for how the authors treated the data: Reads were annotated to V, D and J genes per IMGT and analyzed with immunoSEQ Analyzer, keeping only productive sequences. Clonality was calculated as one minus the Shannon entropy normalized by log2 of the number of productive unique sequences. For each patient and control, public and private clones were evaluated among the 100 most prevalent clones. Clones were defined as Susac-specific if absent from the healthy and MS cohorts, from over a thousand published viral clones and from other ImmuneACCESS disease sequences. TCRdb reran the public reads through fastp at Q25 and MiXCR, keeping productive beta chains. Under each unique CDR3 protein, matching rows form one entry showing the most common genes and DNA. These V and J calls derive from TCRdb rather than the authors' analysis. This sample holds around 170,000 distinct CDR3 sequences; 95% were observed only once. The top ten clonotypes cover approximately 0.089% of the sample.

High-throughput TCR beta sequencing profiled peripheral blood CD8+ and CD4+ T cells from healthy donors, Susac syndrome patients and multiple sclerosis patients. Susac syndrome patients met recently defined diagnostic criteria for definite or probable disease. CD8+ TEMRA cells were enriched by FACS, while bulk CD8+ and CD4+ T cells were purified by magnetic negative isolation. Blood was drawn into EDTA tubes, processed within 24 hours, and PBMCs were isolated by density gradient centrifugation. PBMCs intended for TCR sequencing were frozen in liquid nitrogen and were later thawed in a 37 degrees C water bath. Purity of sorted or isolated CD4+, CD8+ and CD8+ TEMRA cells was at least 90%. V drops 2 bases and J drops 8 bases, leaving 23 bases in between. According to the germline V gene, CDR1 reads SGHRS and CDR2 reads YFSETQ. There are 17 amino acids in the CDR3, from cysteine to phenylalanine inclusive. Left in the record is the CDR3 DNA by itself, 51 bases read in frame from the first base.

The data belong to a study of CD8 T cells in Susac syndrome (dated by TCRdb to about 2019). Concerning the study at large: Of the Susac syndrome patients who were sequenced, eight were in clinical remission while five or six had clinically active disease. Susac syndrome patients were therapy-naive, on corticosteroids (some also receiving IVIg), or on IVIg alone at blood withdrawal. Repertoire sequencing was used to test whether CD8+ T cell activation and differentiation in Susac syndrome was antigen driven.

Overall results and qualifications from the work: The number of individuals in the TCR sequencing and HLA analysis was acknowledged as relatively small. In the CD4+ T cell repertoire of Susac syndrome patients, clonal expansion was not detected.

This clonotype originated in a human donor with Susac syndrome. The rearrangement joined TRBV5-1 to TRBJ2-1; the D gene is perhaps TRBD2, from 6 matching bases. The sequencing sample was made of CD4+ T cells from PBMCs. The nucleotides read TGCGCCAGCAGCTTTAGTGTAACCGGCTACCAGCGGGATGAGCAGTTCTTC. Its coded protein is CASSFSVTGYQRDEQFF.